This T cell receptor beta chain was captured in a study of CD8 T cells in ankylosing spondylitis. Study results and caveats: For ankylosing spondylitis blood, a TCR beta motif of 8 or 9 highly homologous variants appeared characteristic. Researchers report that disease-linked clones proved CD8+ and relatively rare in peripheral blood. Reports say disease-linked clones showed up significantly more in matched ankylosing spondylitis synovial fluid.

Per germline, CDR1 SEHNR and CDR2 FQNEAQ (reference sequence). V was shortened by 5 bases and J by 10 bases, with 23 bases between the two germline ends. CDR3 size: 15 residues. This clonotype showed up many times. The antigen is undetermined. Quantitative 5'-RACE with molecular barcodes was used to make the TCR beta libraries. TCRdb reprocessed the 5' RACE reads with MiXCR, giving one entry per CDR3 protein. The sample records a few hundred thousand distinct CDR3 sequences, over 9.5% being singletons. The chain uses TRBV7-9 and TRBJ1-2, with D perhaps TRBD1 (5 bases). This receptor was identified in a male donor with ankylosing spondylitis or in good health (not recorded which). Sequenced material: blood, either unsorted or a sorted T cell fraction (not recorded which). The CDR3 region is CASSRSGGDPVLYTF. CDR3 nucleotide sequence: TGTGCCAGCAGCCGCTCGGGGGGTGATCCCGTCCTCTACACCTTC.